Below, 9 T cell receptor beta chains from the same sample are listed, as sequenced in a study of T cells in Graves' hyperthyroidism and ophthalmopathy. From RNA transcripts, TCR beta CDR3 regions were amplified. First-round RT-PCR targeting the TCR CDR3 was performed with the HTBI primer set. TCRdb reprocessed the multiplex PCR reads via MiXCR and lists one record per CDR3 protein. The sample shows roughly 400,000 distinct CDR3 sequences, 15% to 18% of them seen only once. The source material was blood. Source of these receptors: a woman aged 18-30 years with Graves' hyperthyroidism that later progressed to Graves' ophthalmopathy.

This clonotype was seen more than once but under ten times. The CDR3: CSVGAGQPPYEQYF. DNA for the CDR3: TGCAGCGTTGGTGCGGGACAGCCTCCCTACGAGCAGTACTTC. V gene TRBV29-1 combines with J gene TRBJ2-7; TRBD1 is a possible D gene (7 bases). V lost 4 bases and J lost 2, with 15 bases in between. Germline V gene sequence: CDR1 SQVTM, CDR2 ANQGSEA. CDR3 length: 14 amino acids.

This chain uses TRBV12-3 or TRBV12-4 with TRBJ2-5; 7 positions match TRBD2. The assigned J gene may be wrong: the sequence end matches TRBJ2-1 better. The CDR3 loop spans 11 amino acids. CDR3 region: CASTLGGTQFF. CDR3 DNA: TGTGCCAGCACCCTGGGGGGGACCCAGTTCTTC.

This clonotype has a count of ten or more. The genes are TRBV5-1 and TRBJ2-1; 8 positions agree with TRBD2. Germline lookup yields CDR1 SGHRS and CDR2 YFSETQ. V trimming: 4 bases; J trimming: 5 bases; junction bases outside the gene matches: 11. The CDR3 loop spans 16 amino acids. This CDR3 reads CASSIQAGDTHNEQFF. CDR3 DNA: TGCGCCAGCAGCATCCAAGCGGGAGACACACACAATGAGCAGTTCTTC.

The table lists this clonotype with many counts. The chain is built from TRBV6-1 and TRBJ1-5, with a tentative D call TRBD1 (5 bases). V lost 5 bases and J 7 bases, leaving 24 bases between the germline ends. The CDR3 runs 17 residues. Germline V lookup: CDR1 MNHNS, CDR2 SASEGT. The CDR3 protein is CASSPPGTSGLPQPQHF. The CDR3 nucleotides read TGTGCCAGCAGTCCCCCAGGGACCTCTGGTCTCCCACAGCCCCAGCATTTT.

With respect to this clonotype: The junction does not match germline at one end; this may be a read error. This chain joins TRBV29-1 and TRBJ2-7; D gene ambiguous. Germline CDR1 is SQVTM and CDR2 is ANQGSEA. The CDR3 is 13 amino acids. The CDR3 here is CSAEDSENYEQYF. CDR3 nucleotides: TGCAGCGCTGAAGATTCCGAGAACTACGAGCAGTACTTC.

This clonotype appeared a few times. The chain has TRBV5-1 and TRBJ2-6, with D maybe TRBD1 (9 bases). Between the trimmed V and J ends, which lost 4 bases and 0 bases, there was a span of 20 bases. The germline gives CDR1 SGHRS, CDR2 YFSETQ. CDR3 length: 19 residues. The CDR3 is CASSREGDRDRSGANVLTF. In DNA, the CDR3 is TGCGCCAGCAGCCGGGAGGGGGACAGGGACCGCTCTGGGGCCAACGTCCTGACTTTC.

This clonotype was detected many times. Written as DNA, the CDR3 is TGCAGCGTTGATCAGGGGTCTGGTCGTACCCCCTACGAGCAGTACTTC. The encoded protein is CSVDQGSGRTPYEQYF. This sequence joins TRBV29-1 and TRBJ2-7; D possibly corresponds to TRBD1 (6 bases). CDR3 size: 16 residues. V shed 3 bases and J shed 2 bases, with 20 bases lying between them. Germline V lookup: CDR1 SQVTM, CDR2 ANQGSEA.

This clonotype was observed many times. This rearrangement joins TRBV5-1 to TRBJ1-1, with TRBD1 as a possible D gene (5 bases). Germline loops: CDR1 SGHRS, CDR2 YFSETQ. V lost 1 base, J lost 11 bases, and 15 bases lay in between. The CDR3 spans 13 residues. CDR3 nucleotides: TGCGCCAGCAGCTTGATGGGACTCCAGATCGCTTTCTTT. As protein: CASSLMGLQIAFF.

Written as DNA, the CDR3 is TGCAGTGCTGAGGACCTACGGTGGGAGTACTTC. Amino acids: CSAEDLRWEYF. This chain uses TRBV20-1 with TRBJ2-5; D not resolved. V was trimmed by 5 bases and J by 12 bases, leaving 16 bases between them. Germline CDR1 DFQATT, CDR2 SNEGSKA (reference sequence). This CDR3 is built from 11 residues.